The TCR beta chain under discussion was sequenced for a study of technical replicates of blood from a handful of donors. This clone was counted once. Libraries were prepared by immunoSEQ multiplex PCR; TCRdb keeps only in-frame clonotypes and omits some of them. Of tens of thousands of clones in the sample, approximately 94% were seen once. Trimming stripped 4 bases from V and 7 bases from J, with 14 bases between. Germline assignment: CDR1 MNHEY and CDR2 SMNVEV (reference sequence). CDR3 size: 14 residues. The sample consisted of T cells isolated from PBMCs. The source is a human donor in good health. This chain joins TRBV27 and TRBJ1-5, with a weak D call TRBD1 (6 bases). CDR3 sequence: CASSWAGAKQPQHF. DNA for the CDR3: TGTGCCAGCAGTTGGGCAGGGGCTAAGCAGCCCCAGCATTTT.